The clone carrying this T cell receptor beta chain was seen more than once but under ten times. Its antigen is not identified. This CDR3 has 14 residues. V was shortened by 1 base and J by 4 bases, with 13 bases between the two germline ends. Germline V gene sequence: CDR1 SQVTM, CDR2 ANQGSEA. This entry belongs to a study of T-cell memory formation after mild COVID-19. Notes on the study in general: CD4+ contracting clones were found mainly in CM and EM, and CD8+ ones in EMRA.

TCRdb used MiXCR to reprocess the 5' RACE reads, holding one entry per CDR3 protein. The sample has about 470,000 distinct CDR3 sequences; around a quarter are singletons. The chain links TRBV29-1 to TRBJ1-2; D remains unclear. Sequences were obtained from PBMCs or a T cell subset sorted from them (not recorded which). The sequence was collected from an adult woman who had mild COVID-19 (a few samples of this study predate the infection). Cell type and time point are not known. CDR3 coding DNA: TGCAGCGTTGAAGTTGGAGGTACAGCCTATGGCTACACCTTC. Protein sequence: CSVEVGGTAYGYTF.